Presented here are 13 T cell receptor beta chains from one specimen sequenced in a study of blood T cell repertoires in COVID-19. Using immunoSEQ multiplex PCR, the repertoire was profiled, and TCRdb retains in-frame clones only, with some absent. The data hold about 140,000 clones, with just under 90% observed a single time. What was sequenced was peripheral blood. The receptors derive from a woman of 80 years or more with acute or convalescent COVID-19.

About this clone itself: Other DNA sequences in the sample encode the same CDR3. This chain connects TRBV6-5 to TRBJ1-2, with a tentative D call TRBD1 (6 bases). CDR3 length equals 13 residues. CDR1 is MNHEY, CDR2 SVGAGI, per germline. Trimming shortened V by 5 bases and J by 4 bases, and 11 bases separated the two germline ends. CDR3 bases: TGTGCCAGCAGTCCACAGGGCAGCTATGGCTACACCTTC. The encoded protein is CASSPQGSYGYTF.

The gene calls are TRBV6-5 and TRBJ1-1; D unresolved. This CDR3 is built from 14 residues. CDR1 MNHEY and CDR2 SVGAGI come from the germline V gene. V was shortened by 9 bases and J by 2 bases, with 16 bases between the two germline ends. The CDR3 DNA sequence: TGTGCCAGTTTCGAGCTACCTTCTAACACTGAAGCTTTCTTT. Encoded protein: CASFELPSNTEAFF.

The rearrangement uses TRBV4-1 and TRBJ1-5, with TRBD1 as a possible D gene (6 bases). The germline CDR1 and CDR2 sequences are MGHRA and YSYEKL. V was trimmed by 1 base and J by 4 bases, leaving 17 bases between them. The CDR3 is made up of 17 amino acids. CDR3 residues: CASSQGGGRGSNQPQHF. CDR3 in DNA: TGCGCCAGCAGCCAAGGGGGGGGCAGGGGAAGTAATCAGCCCCAGCATTTT.

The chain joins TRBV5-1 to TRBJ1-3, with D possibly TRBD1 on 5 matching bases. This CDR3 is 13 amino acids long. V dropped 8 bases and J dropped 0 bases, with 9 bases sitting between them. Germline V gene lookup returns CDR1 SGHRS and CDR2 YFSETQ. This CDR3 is CASSQVSGNTIYF. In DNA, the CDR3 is TGCGCCAGTTCACAGGTCTCTGGAAACACCATATATTTT.

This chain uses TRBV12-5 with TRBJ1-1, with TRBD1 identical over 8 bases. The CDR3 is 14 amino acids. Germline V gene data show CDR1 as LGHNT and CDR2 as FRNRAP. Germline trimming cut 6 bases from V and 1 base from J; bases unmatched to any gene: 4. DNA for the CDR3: TGTGCTAGTGGGCAGGGGACAGGGAACACTGAAGCTTTCTTT. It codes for CASGQGTGNTEAFF.

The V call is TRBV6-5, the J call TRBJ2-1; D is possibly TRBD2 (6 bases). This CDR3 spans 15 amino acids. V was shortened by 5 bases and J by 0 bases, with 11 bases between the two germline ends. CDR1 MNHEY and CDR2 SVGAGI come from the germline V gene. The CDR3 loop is CASSNLASSYNEQFF. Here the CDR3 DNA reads TGTGCCAGCAGTAACCTAGCGAGCTCCTACAATGAGCAGTTCTTC.

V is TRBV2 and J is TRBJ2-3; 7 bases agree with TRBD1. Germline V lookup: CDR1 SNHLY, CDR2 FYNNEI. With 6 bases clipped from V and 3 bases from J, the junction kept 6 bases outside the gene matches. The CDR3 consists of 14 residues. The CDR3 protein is CASRPGTATDTQYF. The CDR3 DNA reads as TGTGCCAGCAGGCCCGGGACAGCTACAGATACGCAGTATTTT.

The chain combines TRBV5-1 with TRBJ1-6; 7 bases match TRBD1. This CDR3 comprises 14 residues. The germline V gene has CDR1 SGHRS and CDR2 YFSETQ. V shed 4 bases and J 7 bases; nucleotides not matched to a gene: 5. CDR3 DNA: TGCGCCAGCAGCCTAGGGACAGAGAATTCACCCCTCCACTTT. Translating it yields CASSLGTENSPLHF. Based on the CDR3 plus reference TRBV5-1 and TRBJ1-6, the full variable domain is KAGVTQTPRYLIKTRGQQVTLSCSPISGHRSVSWYQQTPGQGLQFLFEYFSETQRNKGNFPGRFSGRQFSNSRSEMNVSTLELGDSALYLCASSLGTENSPLHFGNGTRLTVT.

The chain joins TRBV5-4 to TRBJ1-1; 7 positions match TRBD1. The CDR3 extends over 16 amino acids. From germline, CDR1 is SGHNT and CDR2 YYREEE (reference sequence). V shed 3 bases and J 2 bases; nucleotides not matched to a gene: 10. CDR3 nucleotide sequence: TGTGCCAGCAGCTCTGGGGCGTCAGGGGGAAACACTGAAGCTTTCTTT. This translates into CASSSGASGGNTEAFF.

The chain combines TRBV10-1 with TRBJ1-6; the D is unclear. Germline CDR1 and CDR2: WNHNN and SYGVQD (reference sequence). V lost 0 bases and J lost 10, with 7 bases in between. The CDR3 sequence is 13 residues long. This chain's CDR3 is CASSESLGSPLHF. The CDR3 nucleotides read TGCGCCAGCAGTGAGTCGTTGGGCTCACCCCTCCACTTT.

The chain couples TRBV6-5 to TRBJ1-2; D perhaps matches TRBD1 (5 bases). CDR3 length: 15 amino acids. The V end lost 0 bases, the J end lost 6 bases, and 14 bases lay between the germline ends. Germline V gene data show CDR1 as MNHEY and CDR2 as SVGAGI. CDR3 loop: CASSYSRQGLNGYTF. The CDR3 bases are TGTGCCAGCAGTTACTCTCGGCAGGGCCTCAATGGCTACACCTTC.

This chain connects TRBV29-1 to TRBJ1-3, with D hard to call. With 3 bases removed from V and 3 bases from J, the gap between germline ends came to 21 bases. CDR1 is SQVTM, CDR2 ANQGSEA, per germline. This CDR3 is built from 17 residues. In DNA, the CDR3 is TGCAGCGTTGAGCTCCGTACGGGAAGCACCCGTGGAAACACCATATATTTT. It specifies CSVELRTGSTRGNTIYF.

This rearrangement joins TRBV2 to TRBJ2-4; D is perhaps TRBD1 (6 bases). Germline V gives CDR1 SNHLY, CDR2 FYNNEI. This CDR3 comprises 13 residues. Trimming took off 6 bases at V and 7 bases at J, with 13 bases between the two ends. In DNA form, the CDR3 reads TGTGCCAGCAGCCCCCAAACAGGGAACATTCAGTACTTC. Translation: CASSPQTGNIQYF.